The text below deals with one T cell receptor (beta chain). This specimen belongs to a study of blood T cell repertoires in COVID-19. Germline loops: CDR1 MNHEY, CDR2 SMNVEV (reference sequence). V dropped 5 bases and J dropped 1; count of bases not matched to a gene: 5. This CDR3 region has 14 residues. Recruits, aged about 18 to 95 years, lived in 25 or so US areas. Cohort 3 recovered donors had two negative PCRs, clearance, or symptom resolution. TCRdb keeps only in-frame clones here, not all; method: immunoSEQ multiplex PCR. The data show around 170,000 clones, with less than 85% seen just once and more than 10% held by the top ten.

The sequence derives from a man aged 45-65 years who had recovered from COVID-19. The rearrangement joins TRBV27 to TRBJ2-7; 7 bases line up with TRBD1. Specimen: PBMCs or T cells enriched from blood (not recorded which). For the CDR3, the DNA is TGTGCCAGCAGTCGGACAGGTACTTCCTACGAGCAGTACTTC. Amino acid sequence: CASSRTGTSYEQYF.